The entry below gives a single T cell receptor (beta chain) sequence along with its context. CDR3 size: 16 residues. The germline V gene has CDR1 SGHRS and CDR2 YFSETQ. Trimming stripped 0 bases from V and 1 base from J, with 10 bases between. In the PCR, 60 Vbeta and 13 Jbeta primers were used. Assay: immunoSEQ multiplex PCR; the TCRdb copy retains only in-frame clones and omits some. The sample lists about 160,000 clones; 75% to 80% were seen once. The source of the sample is a study of cytomegalovirus exposure and HLA in healthy donors. This TCR was sampled from a woman aged 45-65 years in good health and CMV-seropositive. The chain uses TRBV5-1 and TRBJ2-2; maybe TRBD2 (5 bases). The sequencing sample was made of PBMCs. The CDR3 region is CASSLGFSENTGELFF. The DNA of the CDR3 is TGCGCCAGCAGCTTGGGGTTTAGCGAGAACACCGGGGAGCTGTTTTTT.